This T cell receptor (beta chain) came from a study of blood T cell repertoires in COVID-19. Study at large: The United States, Italy and Spain were the sources of the acute and convalescent COVID-19 samples. PBMCs, B-cell-depleted T cells, or T cells provided the cDNA or gDNA that made up the material.

Germline loops: CDR1 SNHLY, CDR2 FYNNEI. V lost 6 bases and J lost 0, with 8 bases in between. The CDR3 spans 13 residues. Ages ranged from about 18 to 89 years, with residence in approximately 25 US areas. Participant-reported clinical history was the basis for cohort assignment. The assay was immunoSEQ multiplex PCR, and TCRdb's table has in-frame clones only and misses some. In the table there are some 460,000 clones, 87% of which are singletons. This clonotype was obtained from a woman aged 18-29 years who had recovered from COVID-19. The chain is built from TRBV2 and TRBJ1-1; D call uncertain. The sequencing input was PBMCs or T cells enriched from blood (not recorded which). The CDR3 spells CASRNYMNTEAFF. CDR3 nucleotides: TGTGCCAGCAGGAATTACATGAACACTGAAGCTTTCTTT.